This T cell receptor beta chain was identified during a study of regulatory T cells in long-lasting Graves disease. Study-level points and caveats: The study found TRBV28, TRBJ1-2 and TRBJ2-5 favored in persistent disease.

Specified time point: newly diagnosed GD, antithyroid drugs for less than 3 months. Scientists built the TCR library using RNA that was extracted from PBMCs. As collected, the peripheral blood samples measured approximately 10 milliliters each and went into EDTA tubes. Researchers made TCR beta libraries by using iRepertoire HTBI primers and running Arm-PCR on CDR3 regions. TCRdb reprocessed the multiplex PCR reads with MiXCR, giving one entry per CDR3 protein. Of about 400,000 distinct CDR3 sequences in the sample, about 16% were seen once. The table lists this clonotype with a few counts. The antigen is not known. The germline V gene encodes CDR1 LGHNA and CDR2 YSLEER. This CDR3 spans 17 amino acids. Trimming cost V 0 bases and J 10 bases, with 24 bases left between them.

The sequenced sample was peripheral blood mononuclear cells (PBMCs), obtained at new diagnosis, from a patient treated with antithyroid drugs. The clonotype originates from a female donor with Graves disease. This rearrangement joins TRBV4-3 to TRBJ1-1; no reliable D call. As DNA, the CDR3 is TGCGCCAGCAGCCAAGACCCCCCTGGAGCAGGCCCCAGTCGAGCTTTCTTT. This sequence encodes CASSQDPPGAGPSRAFF.